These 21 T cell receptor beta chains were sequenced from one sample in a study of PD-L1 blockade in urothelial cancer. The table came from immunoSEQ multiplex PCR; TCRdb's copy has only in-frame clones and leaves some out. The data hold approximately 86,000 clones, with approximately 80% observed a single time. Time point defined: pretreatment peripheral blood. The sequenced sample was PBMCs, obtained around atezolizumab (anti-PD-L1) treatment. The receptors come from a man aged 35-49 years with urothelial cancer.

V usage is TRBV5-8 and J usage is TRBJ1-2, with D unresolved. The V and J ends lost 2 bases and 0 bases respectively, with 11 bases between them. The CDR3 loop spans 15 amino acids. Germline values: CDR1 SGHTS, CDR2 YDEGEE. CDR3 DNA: TGTGCCAGCAGCTTCTCCCGGGGAGCTAACTATGGCTACACCTTC. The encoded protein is CASSFSRGANYGYTF.

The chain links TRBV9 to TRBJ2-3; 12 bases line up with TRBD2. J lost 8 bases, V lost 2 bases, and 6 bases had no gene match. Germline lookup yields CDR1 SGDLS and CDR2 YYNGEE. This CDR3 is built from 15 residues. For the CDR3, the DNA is TGTGCCAGCAGCGTTTCTAGCGGGAGGGCTCCTACGCAGTATTTT. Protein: CASSVSSGRAPTQYF.

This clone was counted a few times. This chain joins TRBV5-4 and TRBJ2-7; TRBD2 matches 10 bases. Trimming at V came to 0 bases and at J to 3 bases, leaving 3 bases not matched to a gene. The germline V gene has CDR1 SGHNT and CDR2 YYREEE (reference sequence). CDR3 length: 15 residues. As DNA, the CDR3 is TGTGCCAGCAGCTTGGCCGGACTAGCGGTCTACGAGCAGTACTTC. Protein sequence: CASSLAGLAVYEQYF.

CDR3 residues: CASSIRDSSNYGYTF. Here the CDR3 DNA reads TGTGCCAGTAGTATAAGGGACAGCTCTAACTATGGCTACACCTTC. The chain carries TRBV19 and TRBJ1-2; the match to TRBD1 covers 7 bases. There are 15 residues in the CDR3. V lost 2 bases and J lost 0; bases outside the gene matches: 3. Germline CDR1 reads LNHDA; CDR2 reads SQIVND (reference sequence).

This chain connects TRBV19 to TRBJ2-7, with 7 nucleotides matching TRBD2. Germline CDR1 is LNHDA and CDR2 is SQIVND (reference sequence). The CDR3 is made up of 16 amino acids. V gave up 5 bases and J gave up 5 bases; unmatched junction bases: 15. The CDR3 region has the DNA TGTGCCAGTAGTTCTTCGGGGGGACGGGTCCGGGACGAGCAGTACTTC. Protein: CASSSSGGRVRDEQYF. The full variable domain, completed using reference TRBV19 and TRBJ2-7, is DGGITQSPKYLFRKEGQNVTLSCEQNLNHDAMYWYRQDPGQGLRLIYYSQIVNDFQKGDIAEGYSVSREKKESFPLTVTSAQKNPTAFYLCASSSSGGRVRDEQYFGPGTRLTVT.

CDR3 sequence: CASSRDTTRQFF. The CDR3 DNA is TGTGCCAGCAGTCGGGACACGACAAGGCAGTTCTTC. V and J are TRBV6-1 and TRBJ2-1; possibly TRBD1 for D (6 bases). The CDR3 length is 12 residues. V gave up 5 bases and J gave up 12 bases, with 14 bases separating them. Germline loops: CDR1 MNHNS, CDR2 SASEGT.

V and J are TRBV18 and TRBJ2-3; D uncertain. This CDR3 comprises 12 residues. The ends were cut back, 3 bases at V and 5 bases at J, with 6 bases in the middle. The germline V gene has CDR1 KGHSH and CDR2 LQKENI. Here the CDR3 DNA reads TGTGCCAGCTCACCGAACAGAGATACGCAGTATTTT. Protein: CASSPNRDTQYF. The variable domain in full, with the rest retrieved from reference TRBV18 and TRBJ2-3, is NAGVMQNPRHLVRRRGQEARLRCSPMKGHSHVYWYRQLPEEGLKFMVYLQKENIIDESGMPKERFSAEFPKEGPSILRIQQVVRGDSAAYFCASSPNRDTQYFGPGTRLTVL.

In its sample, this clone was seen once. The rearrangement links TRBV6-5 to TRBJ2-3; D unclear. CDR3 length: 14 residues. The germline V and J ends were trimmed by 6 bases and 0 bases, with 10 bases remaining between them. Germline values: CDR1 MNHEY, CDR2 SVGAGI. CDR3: CASSPMTSTDTQYF. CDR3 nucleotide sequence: TGTGCCAGCAGCCCTATGACTAGCACAGATACGCAGTATTTT.

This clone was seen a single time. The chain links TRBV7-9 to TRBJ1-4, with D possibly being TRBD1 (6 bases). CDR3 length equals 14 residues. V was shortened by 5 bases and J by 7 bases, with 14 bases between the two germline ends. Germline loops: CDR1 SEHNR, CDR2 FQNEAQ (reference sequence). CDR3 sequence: CASSPRGGSEKLFF. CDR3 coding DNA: TGTGCCAGCAGCCCTAGGGGGGGAAGTGAAAAACTGTTTTTT.

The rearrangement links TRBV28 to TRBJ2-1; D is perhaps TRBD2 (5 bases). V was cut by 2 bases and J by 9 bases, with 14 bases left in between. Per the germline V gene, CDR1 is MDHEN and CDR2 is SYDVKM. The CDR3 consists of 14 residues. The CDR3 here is CASSLLAQSGEQFF. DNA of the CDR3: TGTGCCAGCAGTTTACTAGCTCAGAGCGGTGAGCAGTTCTTC.

Here the CDR3 reads CASSPTASRTEEQYF. Written as DNA, the CDR3 is TGTGCCAGCAGCCCGACGGCCAGTCGAACGGAGGAGCAGTACTTC. This chain uses TRBV7-3 with TRBJ2-7; D gene uncertain. Looked up from germline, CDR1 is SGHTA and CDR2 is FQGTGA. The V end was cut by 5 bases, the J end by 7 bases, with 21 bases between. The CDR3 extends over 15 amino acids. The full variable domain, rest sourced from reference TRBV7-3 and TRBJ2-7, is GAGVSQTPSNKVTEKGKYVELRCDPISGHTALYWYRQSLGQGPEFLIYFQGTGAADDSGLPNDRFFAVRPEGSVSTLKIQRTERGDSAVYLCASSPTASRTEEQYFGPGTRLTVT.

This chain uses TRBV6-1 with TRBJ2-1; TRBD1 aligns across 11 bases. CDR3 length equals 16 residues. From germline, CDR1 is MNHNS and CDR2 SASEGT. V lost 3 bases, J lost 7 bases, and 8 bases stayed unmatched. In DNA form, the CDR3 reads TGTGCCAGCAGTGAGGAGTGGACAGGGGGCTGGAATGAGCAGTTCTTC. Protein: CASSEEWTGGWNEQFF.

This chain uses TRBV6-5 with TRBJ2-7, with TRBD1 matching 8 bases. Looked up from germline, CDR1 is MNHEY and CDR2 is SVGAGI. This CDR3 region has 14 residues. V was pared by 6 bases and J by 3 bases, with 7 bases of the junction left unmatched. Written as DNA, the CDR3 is TGTGCCAGCAGACGAGGACAGGGAGTCTACGAGCAGTACTTC. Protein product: CASRRGQGVYEQYF.

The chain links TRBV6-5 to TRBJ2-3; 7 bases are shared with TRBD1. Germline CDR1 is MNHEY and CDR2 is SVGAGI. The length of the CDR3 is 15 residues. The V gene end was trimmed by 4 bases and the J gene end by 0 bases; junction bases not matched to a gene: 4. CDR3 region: CASSLEGGSTDTQYF. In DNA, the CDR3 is TGTGCCAGCAGTTTAGAAGGGGGCAGCACAGATACGCAGTATTTT.

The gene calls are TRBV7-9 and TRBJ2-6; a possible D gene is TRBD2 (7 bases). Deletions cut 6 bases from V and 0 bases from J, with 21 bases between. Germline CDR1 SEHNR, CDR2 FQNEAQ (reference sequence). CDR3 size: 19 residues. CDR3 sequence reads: CASRVDRGEGLSGANVLTF. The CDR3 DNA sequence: TGTGCCAGCAGGGTGGATAGGGGGGAGGGCCTCTCTGGGGCCAACGTCCTGACTTTC.

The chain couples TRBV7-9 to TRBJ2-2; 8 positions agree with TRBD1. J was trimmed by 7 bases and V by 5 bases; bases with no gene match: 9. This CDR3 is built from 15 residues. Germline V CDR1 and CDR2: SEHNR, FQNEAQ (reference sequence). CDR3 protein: CASSPPDRVGGELFF. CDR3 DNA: TGTGCCAGCAGCCCGCCGGACAGGGTTGGCGGGGAGCTGTTTTTT.

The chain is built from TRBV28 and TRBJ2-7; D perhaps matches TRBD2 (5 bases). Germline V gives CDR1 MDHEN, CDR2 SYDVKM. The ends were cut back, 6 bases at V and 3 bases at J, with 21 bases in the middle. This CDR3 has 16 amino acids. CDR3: CASRATTASRGYEQYF. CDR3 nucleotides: TGTGCCAGCAGGGCTACCACGGCTAGCCGCGGCTACGAGCAGTACTTC.

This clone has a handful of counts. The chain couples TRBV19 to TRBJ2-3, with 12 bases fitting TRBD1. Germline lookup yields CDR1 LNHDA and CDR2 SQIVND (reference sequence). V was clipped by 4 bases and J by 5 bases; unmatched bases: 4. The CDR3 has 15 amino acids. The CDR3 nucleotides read TGTGCCAGTAGTAGGGGACAGGGGGCCGGAGATACGCAGTATTTT. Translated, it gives CASSRGQGAGDTQYF.

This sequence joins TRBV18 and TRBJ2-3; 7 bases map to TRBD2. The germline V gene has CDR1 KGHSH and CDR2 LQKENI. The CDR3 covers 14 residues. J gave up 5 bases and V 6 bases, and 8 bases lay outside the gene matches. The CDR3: CASSKLSGGDTQYF. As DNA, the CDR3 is TGTGCCAGCTCGAAGTTATCGGGAGGAGATACGCAGTATTTT.

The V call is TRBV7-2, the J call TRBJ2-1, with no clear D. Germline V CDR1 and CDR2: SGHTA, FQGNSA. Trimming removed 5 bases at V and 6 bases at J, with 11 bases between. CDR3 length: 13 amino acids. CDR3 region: CASSITPGNEQFF. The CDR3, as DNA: TGTGCCAGCAGCATCACTCCGGGCAATGAGCAGTTCTTC.

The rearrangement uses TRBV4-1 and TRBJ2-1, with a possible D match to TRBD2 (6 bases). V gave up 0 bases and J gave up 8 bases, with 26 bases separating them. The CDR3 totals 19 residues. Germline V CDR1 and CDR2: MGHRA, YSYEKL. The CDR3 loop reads CASSQDSSRTLGLRDEQFF. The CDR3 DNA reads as TGCGCCAGCAGCCAAGATTCCTCCAGGACCCTCGGACTAAGGGATGAGCAGTTCTTC.